The clone carrying this TCR beta chain appeared many times. Its antigen is undetermined. The study based diagnoses on clinical symptoms, serum thyroxine and TRAb, thyroid ultrasound and orbital computed tomography. This specimen belongs to a study of T cells in Graves' hyperthyroidism and ophthalmopathy. On the study more broadly: At the time of initial diagnosis and before any treatment, peripheral blood was collected.

Study-level findings and limits: Separating ophthalmopathy from stable hyperthyroidism was achieved by a 13 V-J model. Peripheral blood also featured most of the thyroid clonotypes expanded above 0.001.

The source material, RNA transcripts, was used to amplify TCR beta CDR3 regions. Primed by the HTBI set, a first-round RT-PCR was run on the TCR CDR3. TCRdb re-called the multiplex PCR reads with MiXCR, one entry per CDR3 protein. The data contain fewer than 250,000 distinct CDR3 sequences, roughly 22% of them singletons. Losses at the gene ends were 6 bases for V and 2 bases for J; bases not matched to a gene: 2. Germline CDR1 SGHRS, CDR2 YFSETQ. The CDR3 is made up of 14 amino acids. This chain connects TRBV5-1 to TRBJ2-2, with 9 bases identical to TRBD1. The source of this sequence is a woman aged 40-49 years with Graves' ophthalmopathy. Material for sequencing was blood. The CDR3 DNA sequence: TGCGCCAGCAACACAGGGGGCAACACCGGGGAGCTGTTTTTT. Its translation: CASNTGGNTGELFF.